Below are 7 T cell receptor beta chains sequenced from a single sample in a study of blood T cells in healthy people across ages. It was with a sample-barcoded 5' primer and a J-beta primer mix that a second PCR of about 6 to 12 cycles was run. One entry per CDR3 protein, called by TCRdb with MiXCR from the 5' RACE reads. Altogether about 730,000 distinct CDR3 sequences are present, more than 40% being singletons, with the ten largest covering 20%. Sequenced input: blood. Receptors originate from a woman in her sixties or seventies in good health.

The chain couples TRBV28 to TRBJ2-3; possibly TRBD1 or TRBD2 for D (6 bases each). The CDR3 covers 13 residues. The V gene lost 5 bases and the J gene lost 7 bases, with 13 bases spanning the gap. From germline, CDR1 is MDHEN and CDR2 SYDVKM. The CDR3 sequence: CASSQGTDHTQYF. The CDR3 nucleotides read TGTGCCAGCAGTCAGGGGACTGACCATACGCAGTATTTT.

The chain employs TRBV10-3 and TRBJ2-7, with TRBD1 identical over 11 bases. The CDR3 is 15 amino acids. The junction had 1 base not matched to a gene; V was cut back by 0 bases and J by 3 bases. Germline-derived CDR1 and CDR2 are ENHRY and SYGVKD. CDR3 residues: CAISESGQGGYEQYF. CDR3 DNA sequence: TGTGCCATCAGTGAGTCGGGACAGGGGGGCTACGAGCAGTACTTC.

This clonotype turned up a few times. The chain links TRBV10-3 to TRBJ2-5, with TRBD1 matching 9 bases. Germline assignment: CDR1 ENHRY and CDR2 SYGVKD. The CDR3 totals 13 residues. The J segment lost 5 bases and the V segment lost 6 bases, leaving 4 bases of the junction unmatched. The CDR3 protein is CAIRGQGSETQYF. The CDR3 coding sequence is TGTGCCATCAGAGGACAGGGGAGCGAGACCCAGTACTTC.

This clonotype was found a few times. The chain links TRBV6-6 to TRBJ1-1, with 7 bases fitting TRBD1. The trim removed 5 bases at V and 5 bases at J, leaving 5 bases unmatched. This CDR3 is 13 amino acids long. Germline V gene data show CDR1 as MNHNY and CDR2 as SVGAGI (reference sequence). CDR3 region: CASSNDRATEAFF. CDR3 sequence (DNA): TGTGCCAGCAGTAACGACAGGGCGACTGAAGCTTTCTTT.

The chain couples TRBV6-2 or TRBV6-3 to TRBJ2-7; D gene ambiguous. V shed 7 bases and J shed 3 bases, with 19 bases lying between them. This CDR3 comprises 15 residues. Germline CDR1 is MNHEY and CDR2 is SVGEGT. CDR3 protein: CASMRDEVYNYEQYF. CDR3 in DNA: TGTGCCAGCATGCGAGACGAAGTATACAACTACGAGCAGTACTTC.

In the case of this clonotype: A much larger clone differs by one base, so this may be a read error. The J gene is TRBJ2-3, the V gene TRBV5-1; perhaps D is TRBD1 or TRBD2 (5 bases each). The CDR3 spans 15 residues. The germline V gene has CDR1 SGHRS and CDR2 YFSETQ. The CDR3 sequence is CASSLGDAYTATQYF. The CDR3 coding sequence is TGCGCCAGCAGCTTGGGGGACGCCTACACAGCTACGCAGTATTTT.

The rearrangement joins TRBV6-2 or TRBV6-3 to TRBJ2-1, with TRBD1 matching 8 bases. This CDR3 region has 17 residues. J was trimmed by 5 bases and V by 5 bases; bases with no gene match: 14. The germline CDR1 and CDR2 sequences are MNHEY and SVGEGT. CDR3 in amino acids: CASSRLPDRERHNEQFF. The CDR3 DNA reads TGTGCCAGCAGTCGTTTACCGGACAGGGAGAGGCACAATGAGCAGTTCTTC.